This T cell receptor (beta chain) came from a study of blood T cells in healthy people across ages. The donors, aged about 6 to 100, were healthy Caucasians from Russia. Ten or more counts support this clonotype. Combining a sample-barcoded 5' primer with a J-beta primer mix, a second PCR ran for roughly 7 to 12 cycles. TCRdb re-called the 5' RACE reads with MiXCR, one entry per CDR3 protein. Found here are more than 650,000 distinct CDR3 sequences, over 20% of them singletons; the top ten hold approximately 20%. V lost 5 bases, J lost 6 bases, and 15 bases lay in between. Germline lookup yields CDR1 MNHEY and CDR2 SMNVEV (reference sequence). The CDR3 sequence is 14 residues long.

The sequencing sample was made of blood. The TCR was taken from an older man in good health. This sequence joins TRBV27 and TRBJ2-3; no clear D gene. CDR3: CASSPPMRYDTQYF. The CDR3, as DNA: TGTGCCAGCAGTCCCCCCATGCGTTACGATACGCAGTATTTT.